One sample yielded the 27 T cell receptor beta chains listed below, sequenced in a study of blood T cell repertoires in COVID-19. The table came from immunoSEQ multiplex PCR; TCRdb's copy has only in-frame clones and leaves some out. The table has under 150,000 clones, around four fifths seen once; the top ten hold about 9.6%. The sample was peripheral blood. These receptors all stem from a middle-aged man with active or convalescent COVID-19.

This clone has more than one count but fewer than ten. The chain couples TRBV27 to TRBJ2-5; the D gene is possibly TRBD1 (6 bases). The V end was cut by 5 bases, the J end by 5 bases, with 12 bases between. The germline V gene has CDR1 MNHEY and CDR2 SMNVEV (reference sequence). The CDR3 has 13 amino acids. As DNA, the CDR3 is TGTGCCAGCAGTGCGGACAGTGTCGAGACCCAGTACTTC. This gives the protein CASSADSVETQYF.

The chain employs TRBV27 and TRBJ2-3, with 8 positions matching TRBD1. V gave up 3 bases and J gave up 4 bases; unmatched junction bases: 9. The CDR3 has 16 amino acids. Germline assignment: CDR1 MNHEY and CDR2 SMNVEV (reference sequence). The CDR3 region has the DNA TGTGCCAGCAGTTTGATGGGGACAGGTGCCCCAGATACGCAGTATTTT. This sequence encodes CASSLMGTGAPDTQYF.

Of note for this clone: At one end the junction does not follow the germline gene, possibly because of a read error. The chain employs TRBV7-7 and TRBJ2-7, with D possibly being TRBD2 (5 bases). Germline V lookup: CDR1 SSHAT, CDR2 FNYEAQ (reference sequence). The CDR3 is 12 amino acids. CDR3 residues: CASTEARGEQYF. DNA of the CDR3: TGTGCTAGCACCGAGGCCCGGGGCGAGCAGTACTTC.

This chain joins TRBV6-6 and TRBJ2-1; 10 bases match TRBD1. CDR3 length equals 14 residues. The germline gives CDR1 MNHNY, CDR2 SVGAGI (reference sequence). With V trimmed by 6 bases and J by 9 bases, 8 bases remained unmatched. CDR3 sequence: CASSDGQGVGEQFF. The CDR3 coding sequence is TGTGCCAGCAGCGACGGACAGGGGGTTGGTGAGCAGTTCTTC.

CDR3 in DNA: TGTGCCAGCAGTTTAGAGGTTATAGCGGACACGCCTGGAGATACGCAGTATTTT. Residues: CASSLEVIADTPGDTQYF. This chain links TRBV5-6 with TRBJ2-3, with D perhaps matching TRBD2 (6 bases). V lost 5 bases and J lost 5, with 27 bases in between. The CDR3 spans 18 residues. The germline gives CDR1 SGHDT, CDR2 YYEEEE.

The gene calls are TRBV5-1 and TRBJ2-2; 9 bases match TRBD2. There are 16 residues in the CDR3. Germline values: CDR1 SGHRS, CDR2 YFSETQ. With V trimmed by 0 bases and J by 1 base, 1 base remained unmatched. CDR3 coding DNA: TGCGCCAGCAGCTTGGCACTAGCGGGGAACACCGGGGAGCTGTTTTTT. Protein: CASSLALAGNTGELFF.

CDR3 DNA: TGTGCCAGCTCACCACGGACAGGGAGTGATTCACCCCTCCACTTT. Encoded protein: CASSPRTGSDSPLHF. The chain is built from TRBV18 and TRBJ1-6, with TRBD1 matching 8 bases. CDR1 KGHSH and CDR2 LQKENI come from the germline V gene. This CDR3 is 15 amino acids long. With 1 base clipped from V and 8 bases from J, the junction kept 4 bases outside the gene matches.

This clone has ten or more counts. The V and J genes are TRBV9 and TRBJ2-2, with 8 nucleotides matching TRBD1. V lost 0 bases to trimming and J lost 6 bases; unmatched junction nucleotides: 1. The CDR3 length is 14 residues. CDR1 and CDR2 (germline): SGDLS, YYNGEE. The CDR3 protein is CASSVGQGSGELFF. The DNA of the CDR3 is TGTGCCAGCAGCGTAGGACAGGGGTCCGGGGAGCTGTTTTTT. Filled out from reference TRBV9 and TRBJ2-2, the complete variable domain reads DSGVTQTPKHLITATGQRVTLRCSPRSGDLSVYWYQQSLDQGLQFLIQYYNGEERAKGNILERFSAQQFPDLHSELNLSSLELGDSALYFCASSVGQGSGELFFGEGSRLTVL.

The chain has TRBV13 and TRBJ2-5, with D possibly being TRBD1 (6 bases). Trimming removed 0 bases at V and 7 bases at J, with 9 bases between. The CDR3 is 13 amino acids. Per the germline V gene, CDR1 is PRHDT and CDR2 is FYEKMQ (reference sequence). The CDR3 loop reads CASSLGGAGTQYF. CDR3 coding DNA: TGTGCCAGCAGCTTAGGGGGGGCCGGGACCCAGTACTTC.

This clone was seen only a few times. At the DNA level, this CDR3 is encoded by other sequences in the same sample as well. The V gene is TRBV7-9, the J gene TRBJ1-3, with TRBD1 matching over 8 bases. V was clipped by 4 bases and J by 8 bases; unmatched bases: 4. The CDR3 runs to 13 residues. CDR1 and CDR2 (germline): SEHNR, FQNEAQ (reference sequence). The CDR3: CASSSQGADTIYF. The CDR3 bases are TGTGCCAGCAGCTCTCAGGGGGCAGACACCATATATTTT.

The CDR3: CASSILEGTGKLFF. Written as DNA, the CDR3 is TGTGCCAGTAGTATCCTTGAGGGTACCGGGAAACTGTTTTTT. V and J are TRBV19 and TRBJ1-4, with D hard to call. The CDR3 runs 14 residues. Germline loops: CDR1 LNHDA, CDR2 SQIVND (reference sequence). With 3 bases removed from V and 11 bases from J, the gap between germline ends came to 16 bases.

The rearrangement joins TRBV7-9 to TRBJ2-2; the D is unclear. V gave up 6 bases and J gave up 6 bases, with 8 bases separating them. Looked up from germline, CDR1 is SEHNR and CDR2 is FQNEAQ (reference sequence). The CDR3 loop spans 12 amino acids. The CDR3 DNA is TGTGCCAGCAGAATCAGTTCCGGGGAGCTGTTTTTT. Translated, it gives CASRISSGELFF.

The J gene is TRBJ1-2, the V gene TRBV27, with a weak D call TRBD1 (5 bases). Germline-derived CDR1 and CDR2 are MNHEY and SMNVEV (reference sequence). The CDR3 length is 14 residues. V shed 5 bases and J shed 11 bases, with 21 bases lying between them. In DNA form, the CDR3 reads TGTGCCAGCAGTCCTTTATCGACAGCAACGCCTTACACCTTC. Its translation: CASSPLSTATPYTF.

The CDR3 is CASSSGGDTDTQYF. CDR3 DNA sequence: TGTGCCAGCAGCTCCGGGGGAGACACAGATACGCAGTATTTT. V gene TRBV11-3 combines with J gene TRBJ2-3; perhaps TRBD2 as D (6 bases). Germline assignment: CDR1 SGHNT and CDR2 YENEEA. This CDR3 comprises 14 residues. With 4 bases removed from V and 2 bases from J, the gap between germline ends came to 10 bases.

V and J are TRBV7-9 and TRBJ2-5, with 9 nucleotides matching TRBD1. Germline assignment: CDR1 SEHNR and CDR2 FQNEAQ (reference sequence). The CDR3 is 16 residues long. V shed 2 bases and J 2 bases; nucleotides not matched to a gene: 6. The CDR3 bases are TGTGCCAGCAGCTTAATTCTAGACAGGGGGCAAGAGACCCAGTACTTC. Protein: CASSLILDRGQETQYF.

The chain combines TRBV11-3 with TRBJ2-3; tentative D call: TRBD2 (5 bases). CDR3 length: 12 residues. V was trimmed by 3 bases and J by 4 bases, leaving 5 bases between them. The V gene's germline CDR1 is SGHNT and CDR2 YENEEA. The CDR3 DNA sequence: TGTGCCAGCAGCTTTAGCGCAGATACGCAGTATTTT. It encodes CASSFSADTQYF.

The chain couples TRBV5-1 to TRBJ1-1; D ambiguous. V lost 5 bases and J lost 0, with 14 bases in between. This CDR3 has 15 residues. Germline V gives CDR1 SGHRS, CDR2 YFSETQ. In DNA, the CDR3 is TGCGCCAGCAGAACTGTGGGCACAATGAACACTGAAGCTTTCTTT. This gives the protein CASRTVGTMNTEAFF.

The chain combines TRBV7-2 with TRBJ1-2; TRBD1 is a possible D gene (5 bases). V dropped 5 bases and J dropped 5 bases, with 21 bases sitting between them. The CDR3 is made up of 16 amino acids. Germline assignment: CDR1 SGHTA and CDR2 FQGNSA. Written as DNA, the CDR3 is TGTGCCAGCAGCCCCGGAGGTCTGGGGGGGATTTATGGCTACACCTTC. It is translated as CASSPGGLGGIYGYTF. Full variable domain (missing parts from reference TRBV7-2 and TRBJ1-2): GAGVSQSPSNKVTEKGKDVELRCDPISGHTALYWYRQSLGQGLEFLIYFQGNSAPDKSGLPSDRFSAERTGGSVSTLTIQRTQQEDSAVYLCASSPGGLGGIYGYTFGSGTRLTVV.

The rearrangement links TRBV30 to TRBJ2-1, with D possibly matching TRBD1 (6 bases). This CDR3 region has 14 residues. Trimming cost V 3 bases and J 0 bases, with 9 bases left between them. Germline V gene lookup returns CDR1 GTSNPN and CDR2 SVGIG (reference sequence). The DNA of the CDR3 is TGTGCCTGGAGGTCGGACAGCTCCTACAATGAGCAGTTCTTC. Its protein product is CAWRSDSSYNEQFF.

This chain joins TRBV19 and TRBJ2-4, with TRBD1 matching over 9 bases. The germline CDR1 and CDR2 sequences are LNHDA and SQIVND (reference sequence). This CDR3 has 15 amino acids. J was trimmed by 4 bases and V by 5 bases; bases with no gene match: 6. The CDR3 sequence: CASSDPGTGKNIQYF. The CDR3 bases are TGTGCCAGTAGTGACCCCGGGACAGGGAAAAACATTCAGTACTTC. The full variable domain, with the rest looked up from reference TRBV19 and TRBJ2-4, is DGGITQSPKYLFRKEGQNVTLSCEQNLNHDAMYWYRQDPGQGLRLIYYSQIVNDFQKGDIAEGYSVSREKKESFPLTVTSAQKNPTAFYLCASSDPGTGKNIQYFGAGTRLSVL.

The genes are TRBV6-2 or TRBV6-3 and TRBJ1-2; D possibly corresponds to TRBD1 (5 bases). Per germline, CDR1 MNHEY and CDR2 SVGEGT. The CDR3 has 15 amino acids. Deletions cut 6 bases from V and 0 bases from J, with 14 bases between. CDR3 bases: TGTGCCAGCAGCTCGGGGGGGTTGGCTAACTATGGCTACACCTTC. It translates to CASSSGGLANYGYTF.

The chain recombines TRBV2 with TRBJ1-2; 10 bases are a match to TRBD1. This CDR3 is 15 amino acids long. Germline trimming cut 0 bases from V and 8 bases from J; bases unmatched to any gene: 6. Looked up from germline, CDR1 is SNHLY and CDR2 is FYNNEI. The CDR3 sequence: CASSEAGQGYMGYTF. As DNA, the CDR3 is TGTGCCAGCAGTGAAGCGGGACAGGGGTATATGGGCTACACCTTC.

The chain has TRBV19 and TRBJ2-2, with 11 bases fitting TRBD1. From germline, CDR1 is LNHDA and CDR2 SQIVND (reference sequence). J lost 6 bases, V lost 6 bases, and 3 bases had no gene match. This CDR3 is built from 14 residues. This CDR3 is CASRDRGRSGELFF. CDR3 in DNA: TGTGCCAGTAGGGACAGGGGGCGCTCCGGGGAGCTGTTTTTT.

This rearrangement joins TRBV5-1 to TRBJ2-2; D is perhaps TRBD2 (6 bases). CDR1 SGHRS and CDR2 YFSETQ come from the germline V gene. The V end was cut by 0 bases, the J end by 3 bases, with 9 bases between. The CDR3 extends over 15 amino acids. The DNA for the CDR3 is TGCGCCAGCAGCTTGGGAGGGACTGACACCGGGGAGCTGTTTTTT. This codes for CASSLGGTDTGELFF. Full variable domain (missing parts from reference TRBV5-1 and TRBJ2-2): KAGVTQTPRYLIKTRGQQVTLSCSPISGHRSVSWYQQTPGQGLQFLFEYFSETQRNKGNFPGRFSGRQFSNSRSEMNVSTLELGDSALYLCASSLGGTDTGELFFGEGSRLTVL.

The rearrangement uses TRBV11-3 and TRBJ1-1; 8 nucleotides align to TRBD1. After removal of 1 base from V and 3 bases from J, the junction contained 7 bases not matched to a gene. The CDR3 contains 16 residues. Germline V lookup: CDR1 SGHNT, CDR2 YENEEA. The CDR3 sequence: CASSLVQGQADTEAFF. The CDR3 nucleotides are TGTGCCAGCAGCTTAGTTCAGGGACAGGCGGACACTGAAGCTTTCTTT.

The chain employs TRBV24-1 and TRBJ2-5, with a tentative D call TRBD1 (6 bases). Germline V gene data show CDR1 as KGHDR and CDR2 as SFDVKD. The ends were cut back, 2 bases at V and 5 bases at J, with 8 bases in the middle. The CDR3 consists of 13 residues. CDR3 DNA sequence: TGTGCCACCAGTGATTGGGACAAGGAGACCCAGTACTTC. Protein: CATSDWDKETQYF.

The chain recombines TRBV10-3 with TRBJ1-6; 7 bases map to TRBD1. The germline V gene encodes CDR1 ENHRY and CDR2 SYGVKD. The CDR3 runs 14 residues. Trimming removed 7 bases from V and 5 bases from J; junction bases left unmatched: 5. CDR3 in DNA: TGTGCCATCAATACTGACAGGGATAATTCACCCCTCCACTTT. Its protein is CAINTDRDNSPLHF.